This T cell receptor beta chain was profiled in a study of monozygotic twins with cystic fibrosis. Turning to the study itself: Library input was about 3 micrograms of fragmented DNA, with 15 PCR cycles. Findings and caveats of the study: Clonality was generally low (median about 0.0095), higher in the most severe patients. J usage was most co-twin-similar in 8 of 16 pairs, V in 13. Unrelated CF individuals shared fewer identical clonotypes than monozygotic CF twins.

Trimming pared 0 bases from V and 3 bases from J, leaving 10 bases between. The CDR3 is 15 residues long. Germline V gives CDR1 SGHRS, CDR2 YFSETQ. TCRdb keeps only in-frame clones here, not all; method: immunoSEQ multiplex PCR. The sample holds roughly 26,000 clones, over 75% seen once. Remarks on this clone: Its antigen is unknown.

Sequencing was done on a sample of blood. This TCR was recovered from a girl aged 2-9 years with cystic fibrosis. The chain joins TRBV5-1 to TRBJ1-3, with D tentatively TRBD1 (5 bases). The CDR3: CASSLEGTRGNTIYF. The CDR3 DNA follows: TGCGCCAGCAGCTTGGAAGGGACCCGTGGAAACACCATATATTTT.